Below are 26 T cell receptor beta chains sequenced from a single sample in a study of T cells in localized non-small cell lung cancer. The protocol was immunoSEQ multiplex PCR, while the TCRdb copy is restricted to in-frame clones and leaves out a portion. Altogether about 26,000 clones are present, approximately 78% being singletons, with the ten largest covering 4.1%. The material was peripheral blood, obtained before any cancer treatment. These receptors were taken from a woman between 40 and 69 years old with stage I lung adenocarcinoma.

CDR3 nucleotide sequence: TGTGCCAGCAGCTTAGCGCCGGGACAGACTTCGACTGGAAACACCATATATTTT. Its protein product is CASSLAPGQTSTGNTIYF. The genes are TRBV7-6 and TRBJ1-3; 7 bases map to TRBD1. The CDR3 is 18 residues long. Looked up from germline, CDR1 is SGHVS and CDR2 is FNYEAQ. Trimming took 0 bases from V and 2 from J; bases not matched to a gene: 10. Together with reference TRBV7-6 and TRBJ1-3, the CDR3 gives the full variable domain: GAGVSQSPRYKVTKRGQDVALRCDPISGHVSLYWYRQALGQGPEFLTYFNYEAQQDKSGLPNDRFSAERPEGSISTLTIQRTEQRDSAMYRCASSLAPGQTSTGNTIYFGEGSWLTVV.

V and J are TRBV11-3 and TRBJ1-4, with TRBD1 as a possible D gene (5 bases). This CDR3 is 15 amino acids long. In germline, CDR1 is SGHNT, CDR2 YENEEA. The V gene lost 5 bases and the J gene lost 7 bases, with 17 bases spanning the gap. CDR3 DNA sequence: TGTGCCAGCAGCGGTGGTTGGGGCCGTACTGAAAAACTGTTTTTT. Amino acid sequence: CASSGGWGRTEKLFF.

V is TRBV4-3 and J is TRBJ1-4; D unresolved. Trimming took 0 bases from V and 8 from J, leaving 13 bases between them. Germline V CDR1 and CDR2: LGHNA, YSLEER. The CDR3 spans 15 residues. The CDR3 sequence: CASSQERRGLEKLFF. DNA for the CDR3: TGCGCCAGCAGCCAAGAAAGGAGAGGGCTGGAAAAACTGTTTTTT.

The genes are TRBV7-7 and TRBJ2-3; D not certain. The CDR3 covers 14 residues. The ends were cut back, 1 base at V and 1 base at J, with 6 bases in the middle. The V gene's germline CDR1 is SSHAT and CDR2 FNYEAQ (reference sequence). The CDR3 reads CASSLGARTDTQYF. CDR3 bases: TGTGCCAGCAGCTTAGGGGCTCGCACAGATACGCAGTATTTT.

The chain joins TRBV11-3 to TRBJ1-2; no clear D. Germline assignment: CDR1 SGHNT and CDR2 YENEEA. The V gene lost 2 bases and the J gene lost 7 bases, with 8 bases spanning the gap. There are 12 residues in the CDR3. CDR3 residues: CASSLRRSGYTF. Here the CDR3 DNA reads TGTGCCAGCAGCTTACGGCGTTCTGGCTACACCTTC.

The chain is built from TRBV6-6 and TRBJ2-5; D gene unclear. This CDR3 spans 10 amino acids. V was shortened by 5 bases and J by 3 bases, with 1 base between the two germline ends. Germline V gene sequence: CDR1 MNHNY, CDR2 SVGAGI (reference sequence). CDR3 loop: CASSEETQYF. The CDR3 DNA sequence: TGTGCCAGCAGTGAAGAGACCCAGTACTTC.

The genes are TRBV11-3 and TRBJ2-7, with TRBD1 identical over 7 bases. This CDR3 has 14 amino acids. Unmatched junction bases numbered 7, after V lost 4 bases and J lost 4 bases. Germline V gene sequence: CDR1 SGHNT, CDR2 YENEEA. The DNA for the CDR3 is TGTGCCAGCAGCTCCAGGGGGACGGAGTACGAGCAGTACTTC. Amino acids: CASSSRGTEYEQYF. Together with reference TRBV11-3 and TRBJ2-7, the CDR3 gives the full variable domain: EAGVVQSPRYKIIEKKQPVAFWCNPISGHNTLYWYLQNLGQGPELLIRYENEEAVDDSQLPKDRFSAERLKGVDSTLKIQPAELGDSAVYLCASSSRGTEYEQYFGPGTRLTVT.

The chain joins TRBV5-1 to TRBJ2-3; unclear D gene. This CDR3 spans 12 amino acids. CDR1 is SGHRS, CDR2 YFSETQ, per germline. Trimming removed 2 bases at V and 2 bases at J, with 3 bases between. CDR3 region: CASSFLTDTQYF. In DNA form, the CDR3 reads TGCGCCAGCAGCTTCCTCACAGATACGCAGTATTTT.

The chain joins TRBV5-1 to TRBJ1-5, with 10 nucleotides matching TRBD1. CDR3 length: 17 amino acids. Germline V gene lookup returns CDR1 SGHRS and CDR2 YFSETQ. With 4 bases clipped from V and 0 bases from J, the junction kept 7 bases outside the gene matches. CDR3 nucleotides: TGCGCCAGCAGCCCCGGACAGGGGGGACATAGCAATCAGCCCCAGCATTTT. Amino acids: CASSPGQGGHSNQPQHF.

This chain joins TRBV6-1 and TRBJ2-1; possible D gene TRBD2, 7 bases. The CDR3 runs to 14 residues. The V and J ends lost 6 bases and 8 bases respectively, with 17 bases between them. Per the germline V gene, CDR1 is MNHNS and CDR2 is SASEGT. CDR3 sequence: CASRAGADSDEQFF. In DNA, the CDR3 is TGTGCCAGCAGGGCGGGGGCGGATTCGGATGAGCAGTTCTTC.

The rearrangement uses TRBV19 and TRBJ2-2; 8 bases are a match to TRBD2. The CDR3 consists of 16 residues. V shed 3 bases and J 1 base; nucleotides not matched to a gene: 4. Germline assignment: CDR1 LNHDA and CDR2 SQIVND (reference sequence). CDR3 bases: TGTGCCAGTAGTATCGGGCTAGCGGGGAACACCGGGGAGCTGTTTTTT. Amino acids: CASSIGLAGNTGELFF.

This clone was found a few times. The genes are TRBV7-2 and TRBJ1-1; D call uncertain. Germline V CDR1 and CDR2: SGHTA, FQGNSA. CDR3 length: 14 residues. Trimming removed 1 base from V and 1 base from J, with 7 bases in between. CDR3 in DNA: TGTGCCAGCAGCTTAGGAGGCCCGAACACTGAAGCTTTCTTT. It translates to CASSLGGPNTEAFF. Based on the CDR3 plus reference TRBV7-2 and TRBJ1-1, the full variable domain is GAGVSQSPSNKVTEKGKDVELRCDPISGHTALYWYRQSLGQGLEFLIYFQGNSAPDKSGLPSDRFSAERTGGSVSTLTIQRTQQEDSAVYLCASSLGGPNTEAFFGQGTRLTVV.

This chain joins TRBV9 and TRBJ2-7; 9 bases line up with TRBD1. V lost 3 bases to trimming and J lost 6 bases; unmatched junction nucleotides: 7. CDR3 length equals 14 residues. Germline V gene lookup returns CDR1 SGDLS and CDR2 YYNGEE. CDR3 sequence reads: CASSARQGGREQYF. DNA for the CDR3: TGTGCCAGCAGCGCCCGACAGGGGGGACGCGAGCAGTACTTC.

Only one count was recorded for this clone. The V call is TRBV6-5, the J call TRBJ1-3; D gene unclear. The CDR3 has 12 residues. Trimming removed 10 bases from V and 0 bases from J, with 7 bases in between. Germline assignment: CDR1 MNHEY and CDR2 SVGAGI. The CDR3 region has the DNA TGTGCCACCCGGTCCTCTGGAAACACCATATATTTT. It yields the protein CATRSSGNTIYF.

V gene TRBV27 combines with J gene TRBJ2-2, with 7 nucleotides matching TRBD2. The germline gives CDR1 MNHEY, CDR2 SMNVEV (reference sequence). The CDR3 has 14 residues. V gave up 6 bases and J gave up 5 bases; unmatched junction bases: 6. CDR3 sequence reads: CASRSGGKTGELFF. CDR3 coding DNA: TGTGCCAGCAGGTCGGGGGGAAAGACCGGGGAGCTGTTTTTT.

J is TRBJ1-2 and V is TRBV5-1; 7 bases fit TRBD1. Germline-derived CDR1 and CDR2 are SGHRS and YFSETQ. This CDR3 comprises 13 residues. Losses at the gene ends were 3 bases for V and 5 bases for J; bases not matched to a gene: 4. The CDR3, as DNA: TGCGCCAGCAGCTCACAGGGGTTGTATGGCTACACCTTC. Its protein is CASSSQGLYGYTF.

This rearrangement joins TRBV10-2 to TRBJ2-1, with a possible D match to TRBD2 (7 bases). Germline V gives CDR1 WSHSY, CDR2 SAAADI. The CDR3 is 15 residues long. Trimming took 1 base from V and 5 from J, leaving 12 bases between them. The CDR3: CASSEWAGANNEQFF. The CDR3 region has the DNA TGCGCCAGCAGTGAGTGGGCGGGGGCCAACAATGAGCAGTTCTTC.

CDR3: CASSRRDRGFYEQYF. In DNA, the CDR3 is TGTGCCAGCAGCCGACGGGACAGGGGATTCTACGAGCAGTACTTC. This rearrangement joins TRBV6-6 to TRBJ2-7, with 10 bases lining up with TRBD1. Germline CDR1 and CDR2: MNHNY and SVGAGI (reference sequence). Germline trimming cut 6 bases from V and 3 bases from J; bases unmatched to any gene: 8. This CDR3 is 15 amino acids long.

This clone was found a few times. DNA for the CDR3: TGTGCCAGCAGCTTAGGTTCCACTGAAGCTTTCTTT. Residues: CASSLGSTEAFF. This sequence joins TRBV5-4 and TRBJ1-1; D uncertain. The CDR3 extends over 12 amino acids. CDR1 and CDR2 (germline): SGHNT, YYREEE (reference sequence). V was pared by 2 bases and J by 4 bases, with 6 bases between.

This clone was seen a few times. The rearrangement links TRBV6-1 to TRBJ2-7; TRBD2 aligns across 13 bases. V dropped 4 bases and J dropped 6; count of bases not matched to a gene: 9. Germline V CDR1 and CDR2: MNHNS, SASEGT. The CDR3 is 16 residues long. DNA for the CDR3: TGTGCCAGCAGTGGACTAGCGGGGGGCCTAGGGGTCGAGCAGTACTTC. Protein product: CASSGLAGGLGVEQYF.

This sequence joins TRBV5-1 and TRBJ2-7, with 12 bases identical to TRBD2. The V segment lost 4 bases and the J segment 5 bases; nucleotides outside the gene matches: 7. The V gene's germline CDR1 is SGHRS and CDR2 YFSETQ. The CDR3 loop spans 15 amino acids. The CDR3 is CASSPSGGAPNEQYF. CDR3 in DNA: TGCGCCAGCAGCCCTAGCGGGGGGGCCCCTAACGAGCAGTACTTC.

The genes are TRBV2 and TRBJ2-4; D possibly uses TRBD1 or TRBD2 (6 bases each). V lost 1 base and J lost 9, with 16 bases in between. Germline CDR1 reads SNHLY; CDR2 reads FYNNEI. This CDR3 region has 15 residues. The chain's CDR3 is CASSEEGGKGGIQYF. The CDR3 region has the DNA TGTGCCAGCAGTGAAGAAGGGGGGAAGGGGGGCATTCAGTACTTC.

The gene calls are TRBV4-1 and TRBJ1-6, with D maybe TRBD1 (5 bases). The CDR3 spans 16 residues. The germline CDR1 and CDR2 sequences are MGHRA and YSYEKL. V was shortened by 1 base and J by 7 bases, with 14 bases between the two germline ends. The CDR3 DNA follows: TGCGCCAGCAGCCAAGGACTGAGGGGTCGAAATTCACCCCTCCACTTT. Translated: CASSQGLRGRNSPLHF.

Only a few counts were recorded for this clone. In DNA, the CDR3 is TGTGCCAGCAGTTTAGCGGGGGGGAACCCAACTGAGCAGTTCTTC. The encoded protein is CASSLAGGNPTEQFF. The chain carries TRBV27 and TRBJ2-1; 9 bases match TRBD2. Trimming took 2 bases from V and 9 from J; bases not matched to a gene: 8. Germline CDR1 MNHEY, CDR2 SMNVEV (reference sequence). CDR3 length: 15 residues.

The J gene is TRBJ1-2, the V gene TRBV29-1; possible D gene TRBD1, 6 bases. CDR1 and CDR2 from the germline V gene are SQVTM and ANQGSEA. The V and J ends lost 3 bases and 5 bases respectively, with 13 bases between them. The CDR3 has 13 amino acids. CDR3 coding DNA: TGCAGCGTTGATGAAGGGGGAGGTTATGGCTACACCTTC. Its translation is CSVDEGGGYGYTF. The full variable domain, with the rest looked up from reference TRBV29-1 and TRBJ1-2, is SAVISQKPSRDICQRGTSLTIQCQVDSQVTMMFWYRQQPGQSLTLIATANQGSEATYESGFVIDKFPISRPNLTFSTLTVSNMSPEDSSIYLCSVDEGGGYGYTFGSGTRLTVV.

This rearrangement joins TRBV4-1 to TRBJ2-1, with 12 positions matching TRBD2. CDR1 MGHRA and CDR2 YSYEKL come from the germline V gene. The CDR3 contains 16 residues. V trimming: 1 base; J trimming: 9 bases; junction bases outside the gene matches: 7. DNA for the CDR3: TGCGCCAGCAGCCAAGTCTTTCTAGCGGGGGGGCCTGAGCAGTTCTTC. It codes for CASSQVFLAGGPEQFF.